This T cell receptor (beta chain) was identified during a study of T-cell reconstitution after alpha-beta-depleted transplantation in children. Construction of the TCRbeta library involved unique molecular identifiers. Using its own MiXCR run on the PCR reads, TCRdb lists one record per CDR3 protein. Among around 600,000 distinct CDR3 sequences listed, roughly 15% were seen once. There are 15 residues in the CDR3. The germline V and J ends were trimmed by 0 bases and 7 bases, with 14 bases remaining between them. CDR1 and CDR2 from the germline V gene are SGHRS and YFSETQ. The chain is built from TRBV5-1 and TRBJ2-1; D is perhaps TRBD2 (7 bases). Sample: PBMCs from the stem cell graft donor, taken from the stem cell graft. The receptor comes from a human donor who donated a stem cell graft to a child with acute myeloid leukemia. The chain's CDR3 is CASSLAVGGPNEQFF. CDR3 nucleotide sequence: TGCGCCAGCAGCTTGGCCGTCGGGGGGCCTAATGAGCAGTTCTTC.